These 5 T cell receptor beta chains share one sample of origin, sequenced in a study of blood T cells in healthy people across ages. For the second PCR, which ran for roughly 7 to 11 cycles, a sample-barcoded 5' primer and a J-beta primer mix were used. TCRdb re-called the 5' RACE reads with MiXCR, one entry per CDR3 protein. The table includes almost 300,000 distinct CDR3 sequences, 25% to 30% detected once. The specimen was blood. These receptors originate from a woman in her sixties or seventies in good health.

In its sample, this clonotype was seen a few times. V gene TRBV6-5 combines with J gene TRBJ2-2; weak D call: TRBD2 (5 bases). The V and J ends lost 6 bases and 3 bases respectively, with 11 bases between them. The germline V gene encodes CDR1 MNHEY and CDR2 SVGAGI. This CDR3 is built from 14 residues. CDR3 sequence reads: CASRSAGDTGELFF. The CDR3 region has the DNA TGTGCCAGCAGATCGGCCGGGGACACCGGGGAGCTGTTTTTT.

The rearrangement uses TRBV4-1 and TRBJ1-1; D uncertain. The V gene's germline CDR1 is MGHRA and CDR2 YSYEKL. The CDR3 consists of 14 residues. With 4 bases removed from V and 1 base from J, the gap between germline ends came to 10 bases. CDR3 sequence: CASSPPPPNTEAFF. The CDR3 bases are TGCGCCAGCAGCCCCCCTCCCCCGAACACTGAAGCTTTCTTT.

The V and J genes are TRBV4-3 and TRBJ2-1; D call uncertain. V lost 0 bases and J lost 2, with 11 bases in between. The germline V gene has CDR1 LGHNA and CDR2 YSLEER. The CDR3 loop spans 16 amino acids. CDR3 loop: CASSQDTLITYNEQFF. CDR3 coding DNA: TGCGCCAGCAGCCAAGATACACTGATTACCTACAATGAGCAGTTCTTC.

Written as DNA, the CDR3 is TGTGCCAGCACCAGGTCGTATAACACTGAAGCTTTCTTT. Its protein product is CASTRSYNTEAFF. The chain couples TRBV6-5 to TRBJ1-1, with D uncertain. CDR3 length: 13 residues. The V gene lost 7 bases and the J gene lost 2 bases, with 11 bases spanning the gap. Germline V gives CDR1 MNHEY, CDR2 SVGAGI.

The CDR3 DNA follows: TGTGCCAGCAGCGTAACTAGTCAGTCAACCGGGGAGCTGTTTTTT. Amino acids: CASSVTSQSTGELFF. The chain employs TRBV9 and TRBJ2-2, with D perhaps matching TRBD2 (5 bases). The CDR3 extends over 15 amino acids. Trimming took off 1 base at V and 5 bases at J, with 12 bases between the two ends. Germline V CDR1 and CDR2: SGDLS, YYNGEE.